One and the same sample provided the 27 T cell receptor beta chains below, sequenced in a study of T cell repertoires in cytomegalovirus infection. TCRdb ran MiXCR on the reads and lists one entry per CDR3 protein. Counted here are 250,000 to 350,000 distinct CDR3 sequences, 20% to 30% occurring once; the ten biggest clones make up about 15%. The specimen sequenced was PBMCs. Receptors originate from a human donor in good health (CMV status not recorded). Some clones in this sample may be carry-over from other donors' samples.

The rearrangement links TRBV18 to TRBJ2-5; 15 bases agree with TRBD2. The CDR3 is made up of 16 amino acids. CDR1 is KGHSH and CDR2 is LQKENI in the germline V gene. After removal of 0 bases from V and 4 bases from J, the junction contained 0 bases not matched to a gene. As DNA, the CDR3 is TGTGCCAGCTCACCACCGGGACTAGCGGGAGGAGAGACCCAGTACTTC. This sequence encodes CASSPPGLAGGETQYF.

This clonotype was counted many times. V gene TRBV28 combines with J gene TRBJ1-2; D gene ambiguous. From germline, CDR1 is MDHEN and CDR2 SYDVKM. The CDR3 contains 12 residues. The V end lost 7 bases, the J end lost 2 bases, and 8 bases lay between the germline ends. In DNA form, the CDR3 reads TGTGCCAGCATGGGAAGGAACTATGGCTACACCTTC. Protein sequence: CASMGRNYGYTF.

This clonotype was seen a few times. This chain joins TRBV7-2 and TRBJ2-1, with 9 bases aligning to TRBD2. Germline trimming cut 2 bases from V and 4 bases from J; bases unmatched to any gene: 9. The CDR3 is 17 amino acids. CDR1 is SGHTA, CDR2 FQGNSA, per germline. CDR3 amino acids: CASSLRFGSGGYNEQFF. The CDR3 DNA reads TGTGCCAGCAGCTTACGCTTCGGTAGCGGGGGTTACAATGAGCAGTTCTTC. Full variable domain (rest looked up from reference TRBV7-2 and TRBJ2-1): GAGVSQSPSNKVTEKGKDVELRCDPISGHTALYWYRQSLGQGLEFLIYFQGNSAPDKSGLPSDRFSAERTGGSVSTLTIQRTQQEDSAVYLCASSLRFGSGGYNEQFFGPGTRLTVL.

The chain combines TRBV20-1 with TRBJ2-1; TRBD2 aligns across 7 bases. The trim removed 3 bases at V and 3 bases at J, leaving 2 bases unmatched. CDR3 length: 13 residues. Germline assignment: CDR1 DFQATT and CDR2 SNEGSKA (reference sequence). CDR3 nucleotides: TGCAGTGCTAGGAGGACTAGCTACAATGAGCAGTTCTTC. This encodes CSARRTSYNEQFF.

This clonotype appeared many times. The V gene is TRBV7-2, the J gene TRBJ2-1, with D maybe TRBD2 (6 bases). V lost 3 bases, J lost 4 bases, and 16 bases lay in between. Per germline, CDR1 SGHTA and CDR2 FQGNSA. This CDR3 has 16 residues. CDR3 DNA: TGTGCCAGCAGCTTTACAGCGGGCGCGAGTTACAATGAGCAGTTCTTC. Its protein is CASSFTAGASYNEQFF.

The table lists this clonotype with a few counts. The chain has TRBV24-1 and TRBJ2-7; no clear D. The CDR3 totals 13 residues. V lost 4 bases and J lost 3, with 9 bases in between. Germline-derived CDR1 and CDR2 are KGHDR and SFDVKD. CDR3 sequence reads: CATSDLSSYEQYF. The CDR3 DNA reads TGTGCCACCAGTGACCTCTCCAGCTACGAGCAGTACTTC.

CDR3 loop: CASSYKGLGYTF. The CDR3 DNA follows: TGTGCCAGCAGTTACAAGGGGCTTGGCTACACCTTC. The chain couples TRBV6-5 to TRBJ1-2, with a tentative D call TRBD1 (5 bases). Trimming took off 2 bases at V and 7 bases at J, with 8 bases between the two ends. This CDR3 is 12 amino acids long. Germline-derived CDR1 and CDR2 are MNHEY and SVGAGI.

The chain is built from TRBV28 and TRBJ2-4; tentatively, D is TRBD1 (5 bases). V shed 2 bases and J shed 9 bases, with 14 bases lying between them. Germline V CDR1 and CDR2: MDHEN, SYDVKM. CDR3 length equals 14 residues. For the CDR3, the DNA is TGTGCCAGCAGTTTACAGGGCCAAGGCGGCATTCAGTACTTC. This codes for CASSLQGQGGIQYF.

CDR3 sequence (DNA): TGTGCCAGCAGCCGGGGGCTCGTCTACGAGCAGTACTTC. This translates into CASSRGLVYEQYF. The chain is built from TRBV14 and TRBJ2-7, with D maybe TRBD1 (6 bases). The CDR3 is 13 amino acids. Germline V gene sequence: CDR1 SGHDN, CDR2 FVKESK. The V and J ends lost 4 bases and 3 bases respectively, with 10 bases between them.

In this sample, this clonotype turned up a few times. The rearrangement uses TRBV30 and TRBJ1-5, with 10 bases fitting TRBD1. This CDR3 has 17 amino acids. Trimming removed 0 bases from V and 2 bases from J; junction bases left unmatched: 7. CDR1 and CDR2 (germline): GTSNPN, SVGIG (reference sequence). CDR3 in DNA: TGTGCCTGGAGTGTAAGGACCGGGACAGGGGGCAATCAGCCCCAGCATTTT. Its translation: CAWSVRTGTGGNQPQHF.

V usage is TRBV20-1 and J usage is TRBJ1-6; D ambiguous. The V and J ends lost 6 bases and 4 bases respectively, with 13 bases between them. Germline-derived CDR1 and CDR2 are DFQATT and SNEGSKA (reference sequence). This CDR3 has 14 residues. In DNA, the CDR3 is TGCAGTGCCCCAGCGGGATCATATAATTCACCCCTCCACTTT. Amino acids: CSAPAGSYNSPLHF.

The chain links TRBV28 to TRBJ1-6; D uncertain. The CDR3 length is 12 residues. The ends were cut back, 3 bases at V and 9 bases at J, with 6 bases in the middle. In germline, CDR1 is MDHEN, CDR2 SYDVKM. The CDR3 nucleotides are TGTGCCAGCAGTTTTAGAATTTCACCCCTCCACTTT. As protein: CASSFRISPLHF.

There are a few counts of this clonotype. The V call is TRBV28, the J call TRBJ1-1; 7 nucleotides agree with TRBD1. Per germline, CDR1 MDHEN and CDR2 SYDVKM. V gave up 4 bases and J gave up 6 bases; unmatched junction bases: 14. The CDR3 is made up of 16 amino acids. The CDR3 DNA is TGTGCCAGCAGTTCCCGTACGACAGGGATTGTGGCTGAAGCTTTCTTT. Residues: CASSSRTTGIVAEAFF.

This clonotype was counted many times. The genes are TRBV6-1 and TRBJ2-7, with 10 bases aligning to TRBD2. CDR1 and CDR2 from the germline V gene are MNHNS and SASEGT. This CDR3 contains 14 residues. V was clipped by 7 bases and J by 5 bases; unmatched bases: 8. For the CDR3, the DNA is TGTGCCAGCATGATAGCGGGAGGAAGGAACGAGCAGTACTTC. It specifies CASMIAGGRNEQYF.

This clonotype was observed at least ten times. The J gene is TRBJ1-5, the V gene TRBV7-2, with 7 bases matching TRBD1. The V and J ends lost 5 bases and 2 bases, in that order; junction bases with no gene match: 6. There are 15 residues in the CDR3. The V gene's germline CDR1 is SGHTA and CDR2 FQGNSA. The CDR3 region is CASSVRQGGNQPQHF. The CDR3, as DNA: TGTGCCAGCAGCGTACGACAGGGTGGCAATCAGCCCCAGCATTTT.

A word on this clonotype: Given a much more abundant clone one base away, this may be a read error. This sequence joins TRBV7-2 and TRBJ2-5; 9 nucleotides align to TRBD2. CDR3 size: 15 residues. The germline CDR1 and CDR2 sequences are SGHTA and FQGNSA. CDR3 in DNA: TGTGTCAGCAGCTTAAAGGCGGGAGGGGGGGAGACCCAGTACTTC. It is translated as CVSSLKAGGGETQYF. Supplemented by reference TRBV7-2 and TRBJ2-5, the full variable domain reads GAGVSQSPSNKVTEKGKDVELRCDPISGHTALYWYRQSLGQGLEFLIYFQGNSAPDKSGLPSDRFSAERTGGSVSTLTIQRTQQEDSAVYLCVSSLKAGGGETQYFGPGTRLLVL.

The genes are TRBV2 and TRBJ2-5, with 8 bases matching TRBD2. The junction had 4 bases not matched to a gene; V was cut back by 6 bases and J by 1 base. Germline V gene data show CDR1 as SNHLY and CDR2 as FYNNEI. The length of the CDR3 is 14 residues. CDR3 sequence (DNA): TGTGCCAGCAGGGTCGGGGGGGTCCAAGAGACCCAGTACTTC. It encodes CASRVGGVQETQYF.

This clonotype was counted a few times. The CDR3 here is CASSLMGHQPQHF. The CDR3 nucleotides read TGCGCCAGCAGCTTGATGGGGCATCAGCCCCAGCATTTT. The J gene is TRBJ1-5, the V gene TRBV5-1; possible D gene TRBD1, 5 bases. The germline CDR1 and CDR2 sequences are SGHRS and YFSETQ. CDR3 length: 13 amino acids. The V end was cut by 1 base, the J end by 5 bases, with 7 bases between.

This clonotype has just a few counts. V usage is TRBV6-1 and J usage is TRBJ1-2, with TRBD1 identical over 8 bases. The CDR3 runs to 15 residues. V gave up 5 bases and J gave up 5 bases; unmatched junction bases: 10. Germline lookup yields CDR1 MNHNS and CDR2 SASEGT. CDR3 in amino acids: CASSRSPGQEYGYTF. DNA for the CDR3: TGTGCCAGCAGTCGCTCTCCGGGACAGGAGTATGGCTACACCTTC.

Ten or more counts support this clonotype. This chain joins TRBV7-8 and TRBJ1-2, with no clear D. Germline CDR1 reads SGHVS; CDR2 reads FQNEAQ. The CDR3 runs to 14 residues. V was shortened by 0 bases and J by 3 bases, with 8 bases between the two germline ends. The chain's CDR3 is CASSLASGDYGYTF. For the CDR3, the DNA is TGTGCCAGCAGCTTAGCCTCTGGGGACTATGGCTACACCTTC.

This clonotype was seen repeatedly, ten times or more. The chain joins TRBV7-2 to TRBJ2-7; D unresolved. CDR1 is SGHTA, CDR2 FQGNSA, per germline. The CDR3 sequence is 15 residues long. The V end was cut by 5 bases, the J end by 3 bases, with 17 bases between. For the CDR3, the DNA is TGTGCCAGCAGCCTCTTCCCCGGCAGTCTCTACGAGCAGTACTTC. It specifies CASSLFPGSLYEQYF. Variable domain in full (rest from reference TRBV7-2 and TRBJ2-7): GAGVSQSPSNKVTEKGKDVELRCDPISGHTALYWYRQSLGQGLEFLIYFQGNSAPDKSGLPSDRFSAERTGGSVSTLTIQRTQQEDSAVYLCASSLFPGSLYEQYFGPGTRLTVT.

This clonotype was detected a few times. The J gene is TRBJ2-1, the V gene TRBV5-1, with no clear D. CDR1 is SGHRS, CDR2 YFSETQ, per germline. The germline V and J ends were trimmed by 2 bases and 7 bases, with 16 bases remaining between them. This CDR3 is built from 15 residues. CDR3 bases: TGCGCCAGCAGCTTTTTCCGTGGAGATTCGAATGAGCAGTTCTTC. This sequence encodes CASSFFRGDSNEQFF. The entire variable domain, with the rest obtained from reference TRBV5-1 and TRBJ2-1, is as follows: KAGVTQTPRYLIKTRGQQVTLSCSPISGHRSVSWYQQTPGQGLQFLFEYFSETQRNKGNFPGRFSGRQFSNSRSEMNVSTLELGDSALYLCASSFFRGDSNEQFFGPGTRLTVL.

This chain uses TRBV11-2 with TRBJ2-7; D unresolved. Trimming left V 1 base short and J 6 bases short, with 10 bases between. The CDR3 sequence is 13 residues long. Germline CDR1 reads SGHAT; CDR2 reads FQNNGV. The CDR3 coding sequence is TGTGCCAGCAGCTTAGCGCCGAATGGCGAGCAGTACTTC. Protein: CASSLAPNGEQYF.

In this sample, this clonotype turned up a few times. The chain combines TRBV28 with TRBJ1-1; D is unresolved. The CDR3 covers 14 residues. Germline values: CDR1 MDHEN, CDR2 SYDVKM. The V end was cut by 6 bases, the J end by 1 base, with 12 bases between. The CDR3 region is CASRPGGTNTEAFF. The CDR3 DNA sequence: TGTGCCAGCAGACCCGGTGGCACGAACACTGAAGCTTTCTTT.

The rearrangement uses TRBV4-1 and TRBJ1-4; 7 bases fit TRBD1. This CDR3 is 15 amino acids long. V was pared by 6 bases and J by 3 bases, with 7 bases of the junction left unmatched. Per germline, CDR1 MGHRA and CDR2 YSYEKL. CDR3 bases: TGCGCCAGCAGTCATCGACAGGGCCCTAATGAAAAACTGTTTTTT. Protein: CASSHRQGPNEKLFF.

This clonotype was seen ten or more times. The genes are TRBV7-2 and TRBJ1-2; unclear D gene. The germline V and J ends were trimmed by 2 bases and 8 bases, with 15 bases remaining between them. The length of the CDR3 is 14 residues. Germline values: CDR1 SGHTA, CDR2 FQGNSA. The CDR3 loop reads CASSLLVDLRGYTF. CDR3 in DNA: TGTGCCAGCAGCTTATTAGTTGACCTCCGGGGCTACACCTTC.

This sequence joins TRBV5-1 and TRBJ1-6; possible D gene TRBD1, 5 bases. The CDR3 is made up of 13 amino acids. Trimming removed 0 bases at V and 10 bases at J, with 8 bases between. The germline V gene encodes CDR1 SGHRS and CDR2 YFSETQ. The CDR3 region is CASSLAWGSPLHF. DNA of the CDR3: TGCGCCAGCAGCTTGGCCTGGGGGTCACCCCTCCACTTT.